Described below is a single TCR beta chain sequence and its context. The antigen remains undetermined. Primers for the PCR totalled 60 Vbeta and 13 Jbeta. TCRdb keeps only in-frame clones here, not all; method: immunoSEQ multiplex PCR. The sample carries approximately 99,000 clones, 79% recorded once. This CDR3 spans 19 amino acids. Germline V CDR1 and CDR2: SGHNT, YYREEE (reference sequence). V was pared by 0 bases and J by 0 bases, with 21 bases between. These data originate in a study of cytomegalovirus exposure and HLA in healthy donors. Findings and caveats of the study: Using a false discovery rate of 0.05, a later analysis showed that approximately 18,000 TCR beta sequences were associated with HLA alleles. Most TCR sequences were uncommon, yet certain public TCRs appeared in many donors. An assumption of roughly uniform sequencing depth across donors underlay the presence/absence analyses. In an earlier analysis, about 87% or about 30%: the productive usage of most TCR beta V segments.

This TCR derives from a male donor in good health and CMV-seropositive. Sequencing input: PBMCs. V usage is TRBV5-4 and J usage is TRBJ1-1; possibly TRBD1 for D (5 bases). The CDR3 spells CASSLGFRLAGKMNTEAFF. The CDR3 DNA sequence: TGTGCCAGCAGCTTGGGGTTTCGGTTGGCAGGGAAAATGAACACTGAAGCTTTCTTT. The variable domain in full, with the rest retrieved from reference TRBV5-4 and TRBJ1-1, is ETGVTQSPTHLIKTRGQQVTLRCSSQSGHNTVSWYQQALGQGPQFIFQYYREEENGRGNFPPRFSGLQFPNYSSELNVNALELDDSALYLCASSLGFRLAGKMNTEAFFGQGTRLTVV.